This TCR beta chain was obtained from a study of shared clonotypes between healthy human individuals. General study findings and limits: Sequencing depth was predicted to influence how clonotypes are shared among donors.

Investigators spread the genomic DNA of each subset evenly over several immunoSEQ plates. Assay: immunoSEQ multiplex PCR; the TCRdb copy retains only in-frame clones and omits some. The sample lists about 2 million clones, roughly 95% seen once, with under 1.5% in the top ten. Concerning this clone: Its specificity is not known.

Looked up from germline, CDR1 is SGHVS and CDR2 is FQNEAQ. This CDR3 contains 12 residues. Trimming took 2 bases from V and 6 from J, leaving 4 bases between them. Terminally differentiated effector memory CD45RA+ cells were excluded from the naive CD8 cells, which were CD45RO-negative and positively selected for CCR7. This TCR derives from a man between 18 and 29 years old in good health. The sample comprised naive CD8+ T cells sorted from blood. The chain uses TRBV7-8 and TRBJ2-2; D is uncertain. CDR3 nucleotide sequence: TGTGCCAGCAGCTTAACGCCCGGGGAGCTGTTTTTT. This translates into CASSLTPGELFF.